This T cell receptor beta chain is drawn from a study of T cells in Graves' hyperthyroidism and ophthalmopathy. Study-level information: Peripheral blood samples were taken at initial diagnosis, prior to any treatment. The study's findings and limits: Through a model of 13 V-J features, ophthalmopathy was separated from stable hyperthyroidism.

CDR3 length equals 11 residues. V dropped 3 bases and J dropped 4 bases, with 7 bases sitting between them. Germline loops: CDR1 DFQATT, CDR2 SNEGSKA (reference sequence). RNA transcripts gave rise to amplified TCR beta CDR3 regions. During a first-round RT-PCR of the TCR CDR3, the HTBI primer set was used. TCRdb recomputed calls from the multiplex PCR reads with MiXCR, one row per CDR3 protein. Of hundreds of thousands of distinct CDR3 sequences in the sample, over 15% are singletons; the top ten hold around 18%. This clonotype was counted a few times. Its antigen is unknown. No ophthalmopathy progression within 18 months constituted stable Graves' hyperthyroidism. In making diagnoses, clinical symptoms, serum thyroxine and TRAb, thyroid ultrasound and orbital computed tomography were all used.

The source material was blood. This chain links TRBV20-1 with TRBJ2-7, with a weak D call TRBD1 (6 bases). The sequence derives from a woman between 18 and 30 years old with Graves' hyperthyroidism. CDR3 bases: TGCAGTGCTAGCGGACAGTACGAGCAGTACTTC. Encoded protein: CSASGQYEQYF.